The rows below give T cell receptor beta chains drawn from one sample of a study of blood T cell repertoires in COVID-19. Using immunoSEQ multiplex PCR, the repertoire was profiled, and TCRdb retains in-frame clones only, with some absent. The sample includes 95,000 to 150,000 clones, approximately 82% of them seen just once. The specimen was peripheral blood. The receptor set was obtained from a man in his fifties or sixties with acute or convalescent COVID-19. The CDR3 runs from the conserved cysteine through the conserved F or W. D genes are given only for firm matches. Clone size is shown for a subset of rows, as once, few, many or a class of expanded clone.

clone_size j_call v_call d_call cdr3_nt cdr3_aa
many TRBJ1-2 TRBV9 TRBD1 TGTGCCAGCAGCGCCGGGACAGGGGGCTTTGGCTACACCTTC CASSAGTGGFGYTF
. TRBJ1-1 TRBV30 . TGTGCCTGGAGGGCGGAGACCCAAGCTTTCTTT CAWRAETQAFF
. TRBJ1-2 TRBV5-1 TRBD1 TGCGCCAGCAGTTTGGGAGGGGGCGCAGACTATGGCTACACCTTC CASSLGGGADYGYTF
. TRBJ2-7 TRBV11-1 TRBD1 TGTGCCAGCAGCCCTGCCGGGACAGGGAGAATCGAGCAGTACTTC CASSPAGTGRIEQYF
. TRBJ1-6 TRBV6-1 . TGTGCCAGCAGTGCGTCAGGTCTCTCCTATAATTCACCCCTCCACTTT CASSASGLSYNSPLHF
. TRBJ1-2 TRBV30 TRBD1 TGTGCCTGGAGTCCAGACAGGGGCAATGGCTACACCTTC CAWSPDRGNGYTF
. TRBJ2-7 TRBV3-1/TRBV3-2 TRBD2 TGTGCCAGCAGCCGGACTAGCGGGAGCTATTCCTACGAGCAGTACTTC CASSRTSGSYSYEQYF
. TRBJ1-3 TRBV20-1 . TGCAGTGCTAGTTCGGGGGGACCTGGAAACACCATATATTTT CSASSGGPGNTIYF
. TRBJ2-1 TRBV5-8 . TGTGCCAGCAGCGCGGGACAGAGGTTCTACAATGAGCAGTTCTTC CASSAGQRFYNEQFF
. TRBJ1-2 TRBV30 . TGTGCCTGGAGTGTCTCAGGGTCGGGTGCCTATGGCTACACCTTC CAWSVSGSGAYGYTF
once TRBJ2-5 TRBV5-4 TRBD1 TGTGCCAGCAGTCTACAAACCGGGACAGGGGAGGCCCAGTACTTC CASSLQTGTGEAQYF
once TRBJ2-2 TRBV5-1 TRBD2 TGCGCCAGCAGCCTGGGGCTAGCGGGAATCCTCGGGGAGCTGTTTTTT CASSLGLAGILGELFF
. TRBJ2-7 TRBV6-2/TRBV6-3 . TGTGCCAGCAGTTTGAGTGACGAGCAGTACTTC CASSLSDEQYF
. TRBJ2-7 TRBV30 . TGTGCCTGGAGCCCAGGGGCCGAGCAGTACTTC CAWSPGAEQYF
many TRBJ1-1 TRBV4-1 TRBD1 TGCGCCAGCAGCCATCCTCCTACAGGGGGCTCTGAAGCTTTCTTT CASSHPPTGGSEAFF
. TRBJ2-7 TRBV5-1 TRBD1 TGCGCCAGCAGCACCGGACAGGCCCACGAGCAGTACTTC CASSTGQAHEQYF
. TRBJ2-7 TRBV19 TRBD2 TGTGCCAGTGGGCTAGCGGGTCCACCCTACGAGCAGTACTTC CASGLAGPPYEQYF
. TRBJ1-3 TRBV18 . TGTGCCAGCTCACCAAACAGGTTGGACTCTGGAAACACCATATATTTT CASSPNRLDSGNTIYF
. TRBJ1-1 TRBV5-1 . TGCGCCAGCAGCTTCGGGGGATGGAACACTGAAGCTTTCTTT CASSFGGWNTEAFF
. TRBJ2-6 TRBV14 . TGTGCCAGCAGCCACGGTCAGGGGCGAAGCTCTGGGGCCAACGTCCTGACTTTC CASSHGQGRSSGANVLTF
. TRBJ2-2 TRBV11-2 . TGTGCCAGCAGCTTAGACCAAATCACCGGGGAGCTGTTTTTT CASSLDQITGELFF
few TRBJ2-1 TRBV3-1/TRBV3-2 . TGTGCCAGCAGCCGAACCGTCCCTGGAACAGGTGAGCAGTTCTTC CASSRTVPGTGEQFF
. TRBJ2-7 TRBV9 . TGTGCCAGCAGCGTAGATGGGGCAGGGGCCTACTACGAGCAGTACTTC CASSVDGAGAYYEQYF
. TRBJ1-3 TRBV24-1 . TGTGCCACCAGTGATCCAACAGGGAGCTCTGGAAACACCATATATTTT CATSDPTGSSGNTIYF
. TRBJ1-2 TRBV30 TRBD1 TGTGCCTGGGGGGACAGTCGAGCTAACTATGGCTACACCTTC CAWGDSRANYGYTF
. TRBJ2-7 TRBV15 . TGTGCCACCAGCAGGGTAAGGGGATACGAGCAGTACTTC CATSRVRGYEQYF
. TRBJ1-5 TRBV28 TRBD1 TGTGCCAGCAGCGAAAACAGGGGGCGCGATCAGCCCCAGCATTTT CASSENRGRDQPQHF
. TRBJ1-3 TRBV2 . TGTGCCAGCAGTGAAGCGGCCCTGGACAGCCCCAGAACCATATATTTT CASSEAALDSPRTIYF
. TRBJ2-5 TRBV5-1 TRBD2 TGCGCCAGCAGCTGGCAACGTAGCGGGAGTGGCCAGACCCAGTACTTC CASSWQRSGSGQTQYF
. TRBJ2-3 TRBV14 . TGTGCCAGCAGCCAAGTCCGTAGGACTTCAACAGATACGCAGTATTTT CASSQVRRTSTDTQYF
. TRBJ2-7 TRBV5-4 . TGTGCCAGCAGCTTGGGGCGGGGCTCCTCCTACGAGCAGTACTTC CASSLGRGSSYEQYF
. TRBJ2-7 TRBV28 TRBD2 TGTGCCAGCAGCCGGCTCGATGGGACTAGGCTTGGGCAGTACTTC CASSRLDGTRLGQYF
. TRBJ1-1 TRBV6-5 TRBD1 TGTGCCAGCAGTTCGGGACAGGGGGCAGTTGAAGCTTTCTTT CASSSGQGAVEAFF
. TRBJ2-1 TRBV10-3 TRBD2 TGTGCCATCAGTGAGTCGGCCCTAGCGGGAGGGGGTGAGCAGTTCTTC CAISESALAGGGEQFF
. TRBJ2-7 TRBV19 TRBD2 TGTGCCAGTAGTATTCGCGATAGCGGGACGTTCTACGAGCAGTACTTC CASSIRDSGTFYEQYF
once TRBJ2-3 TRBV5-1 TRBD2 TGCGCCAGCAGCTTAGGACTAGCGGGGAGCACAGATACGCAGTATTTT CASSLGLAGSTDTQYF
few TRBJ1-2 TRBV5-1 TRBD1 TGCGCCAGCAGCTTGGACAGGGGTCGTGGTGACTATGGCTACACCTTC CASSLDRGRGDYGYTF
. TRBJ2-3 TRBV5-1 . TGCGCCAGCAGCTTCTCGGGACTCACAGATACGCAGTATTTT CASSFSGLTDTQYF
few TRBJ1-4 TRBV9 TRBD1 TGTGCCAGCAGCCCGGGACAGAGGAATGAAAAACTGTTTTTT CASSPGQRNEKLFF
. TRBJ2-3 TRBV3-1/TRBV3-2 TRBD2 TGTGCCAGCAGCCCCCCACGCGGGAGGGCGATGGGCACAGATACGCAGTATTTT CASSPPRGRAMGTDTQYF
. TRBJ1-3 TRBV30 TRBD1 TGTGCCTGGAGTGAGGGGGCGCGGGGAAACACCATATATTTT CAWSEGARGNTIYF
. TRBJ2-7 TRBV29-1 . TGCAGCGTTGAATCGGGAGAGGGGTACGAGCAGTACTTC CSVESGEGYEQYF
. TRBJ2-5 TRBV29-1 . TGCAGCGTTGAAGGGACAGAACAAGAGACCCAGTACTTC CSVEGTEQETQYF